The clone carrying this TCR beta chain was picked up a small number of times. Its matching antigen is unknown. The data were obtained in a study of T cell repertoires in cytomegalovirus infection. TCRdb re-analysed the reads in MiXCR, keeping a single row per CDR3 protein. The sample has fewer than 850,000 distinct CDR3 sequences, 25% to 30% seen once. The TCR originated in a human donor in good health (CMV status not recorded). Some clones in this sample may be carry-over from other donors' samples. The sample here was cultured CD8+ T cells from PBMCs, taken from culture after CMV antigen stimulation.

DNA of the CDR3: TGTGCCAGCAGCTTAGTCACAGGGAAGGAGACCCAGTACTTC. Its protein is CASSLVTGKETQYF. This rearrangement joins TRBV7-9 to TRBJ2-5; perhaps TRBD1 as D (6 bases). The CDR3 is 14 residues long. The germline CDR1 and CDR2 sequences are SEHNR and FQNEAQ (reference sequence). V gave up 1 base and J gave up 5 bases, with 11 bases separating them.